The T cell receptor (beta chain) described here comes from a study of blood T cell repertoires in COVID-19. Study summary: From the United States, Italy and Spain came samples of acute and convalescent COVID-19. T cells, B-cell-depleted T cells, or PBMCs supplied cDNA or gDNA.

CDR1 and CDR2 from the germline V gene are MNHEY and SVGAGI. The length of the CDR3 is 13 residues. V lost 7 bases and J lost 6, with 15 bases in between. Authors' analysis steps: The assay estimated nucleated cells by amplifying reference gene primers. Repertoires were generated with immunoSEQ multiplex PCR, while TCRdb's copy carries only in-frame clones and drops some. That table furnishes V, J and clone size, whereas the DNA furnished D and trimming. This sample yields 35,000 to 50,000 clones, of which around 80% are seen a single time; roughly a quarter belongs to the top ten. V and J are TRBV6-5 and TRBJ1-2; TRBD1 might be the D (5 bases). The sample was peripheral blood. The receptor was derived from a woman aged 55-69 years with acute or convalescent COVID-19. CDR3 DNA: TGTGCCAGCACCCCAGAGTGGGGCCATGGCTACACCTTC. As protein: CASTPEWGHGYTF.